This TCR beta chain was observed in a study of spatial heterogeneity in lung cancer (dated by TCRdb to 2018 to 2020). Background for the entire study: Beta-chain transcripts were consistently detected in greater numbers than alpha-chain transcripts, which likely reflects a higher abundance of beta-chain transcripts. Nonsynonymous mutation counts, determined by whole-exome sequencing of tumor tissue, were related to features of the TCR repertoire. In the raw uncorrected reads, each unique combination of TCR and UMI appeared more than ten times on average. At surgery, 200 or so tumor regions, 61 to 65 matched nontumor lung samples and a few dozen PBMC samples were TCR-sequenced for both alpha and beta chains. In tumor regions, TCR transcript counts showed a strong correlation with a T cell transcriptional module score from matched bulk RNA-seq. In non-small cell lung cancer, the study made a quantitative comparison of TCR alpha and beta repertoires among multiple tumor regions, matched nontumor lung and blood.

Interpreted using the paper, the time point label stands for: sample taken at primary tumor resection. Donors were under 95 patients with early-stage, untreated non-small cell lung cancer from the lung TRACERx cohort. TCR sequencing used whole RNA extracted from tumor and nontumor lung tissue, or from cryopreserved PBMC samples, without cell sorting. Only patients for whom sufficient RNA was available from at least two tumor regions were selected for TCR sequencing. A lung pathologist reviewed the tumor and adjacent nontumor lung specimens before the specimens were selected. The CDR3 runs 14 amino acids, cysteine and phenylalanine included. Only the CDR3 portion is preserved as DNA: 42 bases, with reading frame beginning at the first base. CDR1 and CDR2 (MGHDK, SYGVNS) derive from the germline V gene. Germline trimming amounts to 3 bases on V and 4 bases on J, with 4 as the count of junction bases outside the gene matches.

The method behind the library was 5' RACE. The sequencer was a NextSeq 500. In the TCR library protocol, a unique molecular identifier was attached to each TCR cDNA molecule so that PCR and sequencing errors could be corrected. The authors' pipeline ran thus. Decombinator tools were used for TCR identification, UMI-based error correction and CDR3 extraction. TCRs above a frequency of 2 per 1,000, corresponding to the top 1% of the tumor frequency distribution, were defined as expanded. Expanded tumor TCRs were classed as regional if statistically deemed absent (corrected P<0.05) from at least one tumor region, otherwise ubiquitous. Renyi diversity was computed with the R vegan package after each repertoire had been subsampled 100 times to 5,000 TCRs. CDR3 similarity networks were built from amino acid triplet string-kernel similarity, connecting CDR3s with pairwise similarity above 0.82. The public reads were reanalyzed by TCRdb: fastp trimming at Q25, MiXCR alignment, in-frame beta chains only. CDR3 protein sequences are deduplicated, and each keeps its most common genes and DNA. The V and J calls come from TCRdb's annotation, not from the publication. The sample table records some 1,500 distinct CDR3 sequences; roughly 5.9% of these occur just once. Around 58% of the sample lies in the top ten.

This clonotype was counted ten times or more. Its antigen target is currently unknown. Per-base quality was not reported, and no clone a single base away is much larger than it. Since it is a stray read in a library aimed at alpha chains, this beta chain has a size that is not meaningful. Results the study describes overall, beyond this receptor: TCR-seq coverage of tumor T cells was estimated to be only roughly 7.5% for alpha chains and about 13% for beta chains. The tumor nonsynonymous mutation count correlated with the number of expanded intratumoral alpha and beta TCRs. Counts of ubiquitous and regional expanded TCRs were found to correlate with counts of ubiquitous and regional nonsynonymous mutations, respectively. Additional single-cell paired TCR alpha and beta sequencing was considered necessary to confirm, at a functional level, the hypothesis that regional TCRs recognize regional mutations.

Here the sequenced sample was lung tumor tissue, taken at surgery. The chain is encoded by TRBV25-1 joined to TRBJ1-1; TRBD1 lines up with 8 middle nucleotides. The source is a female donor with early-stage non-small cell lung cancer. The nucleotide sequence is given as TGTGCCAGCAGTGAGACAGGGGCGGTCACTGAAGCTTTCTTT. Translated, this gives CASSETGAVTEAFF.